The 16 T cell receptor beta chains reported below all come from one sample, sequenced in a study of glioma-infiltrating T cells after dendritic cell vaccination. TCRdb keeps only in-frame clones here, not all; method: immunoSEQ multiplex PCR. Of 45,000 to 50,000 clones in the sample, 85% are singletons; the top ten hold 9.5% to 12%. Sample: blood, taken before dendritic cell vaccination. The receptors come from a human donor with glioblastoma.

The V and J genes are TRBV4-3 and TRBJ1-2; D gene unclear. The V gene lost 0 bases and the J gene lost 6 bases, with 11 bases spanning the gap. The CDR3 spans 14 residues. Germline V gene data show CDR1 as LGHNA and CDR2 as YSLEER. Written as DNA, the CDR3 is TGCGCCAGCAGCCAAGATCTAGCCGGGAATGGCTACACCTTC. Translation gives CASSQDLAGNGYTF.

The chain uses TRBV6-5 and TRBJ1-5; D gene unclear. The CDR3 runs 14 residues. V shed 5 bases and J shed 0 bases, with 8 bases lying between them. In germline, CDR1 is MNHEY, CDR2 SVGAGI. The CDR3 sequence: CASSVRDSNQPQHF. For the CDR3, the DNA is TGTGCCAGCAGTGTCCGGGATAGCAATCAGCCCCAGCATTTT.

This chain joins TRBV30 and TRBJ2-5, with TRBD2 matching over 13 bases. From germline, CDR1 is GTSNPN and CDR2 SVGIG (reference sequence). The CDR3 totals 17 residues. Unmatched junction bases numbered 13, after V lost 4 bases and J lost 5 bases. The CDR3 reads CAWKAGWTSGSRETQYF. The CDR3 DNA is TGTGCCTGGAAGGCTGGTTGGACTAGCGGGAGCCGGGAGACCCAGTACTTC. The whole variable domain, remainder taken from reference TRBV30 and TRBJ2-5, is SQTIHQWPATLVQPVGSPLSLECTVEGTSNPNLYWYRQAAGRGLQLLFYSVGIGQISSEVPQNLSASRPQDRQFILSSKKLLLSDSGFYLCAWKAGWTSGSRETQYFGPGTRLLVL.

The gene calls are TRBV11-2 and TRBJ2-7; 8 bases align to TRBD2. Trimming at V came to 1 base and at J to 5 bases, leaving 7 bases not matched to a gene. Germline CDR1 reads SGHAT; CDR2 reads FQNNGV. This CDR3 comprises 15 residues. This CDR3 is CASSLGLAPGDEQYF. The CDR3, as DNA: TGTGCCAGCAGCTTAGGACTAGCGCCGGGGGACGAGCAGTACTTC.

The J gene is TRBJ2-7, the V gene TRBV7-9, with 9 bases aligning to TRBD1. The germline CDR1 and CDR2 sequences are SEHNR and FQNEAQ (reference sequence). V trimming: 6 bases; J trimming: 5 bases; junction bases outside the gene matches: 8. The CDR3 has 14 amino acids. CDR3 DNA sequence: TGTGCCAGCAGACCGAGGGACAGGGTCAACGAGCAGTACTTC. Translating it yields CASRPRDRVNEQYF.

The chain joins TRBV6-5 to TRBJ2-7, with 11 nucleotides matching TRBD1. V dropped 6 bases and J dropped 5; count of bases not matched to a gene: 9. Germline CDR1 reads MNHEY; CDR2 reads SVGAGI. The CDR3 extends over 15 amino acids. The CDR3 loop is CASRRGQGAAHEQYF. As DNA, the CDR3 is TGTGCCAGCAGGCGCGGACAGGGGGCGGCCCACGAGCAGTACTTC.

This clone has more than one count but fewer than ten. As DNA, the CDR3 is TGTGCCAGCAGCTTTGAACTCCACACTGAAGCTTTCTTT. The encoded protein is CASSFELHTEAFF. This chain links TRBV11-2 with TRBJ1-1; no clear D gene. The CDR3 is 13 amino acids. Germline V gene data show CDR1 as SGHAT and CDR2 as FQNNGV. V lost 3 bases, J lost 3 bases, and 8 bases lay in between.

V gene TRBV11-2 combines with J gene TRBJ1-6, with 7 bases lining up with TRBD1. The germline V gene encodes CDR1 SGHAT and CDR2 FQNNGV. This CDR3 contains 18 residues. With V trimmed by 5 bases and J by 8 bases, 18 bases remained unmatched. The CDR3 DNA follows: TGTGCCAGCAGCGCCCAGGCGATAAGGGGACAGCTGTATTCACCCCTCCACTTT. Translation gives CASSAQAIRGQLYSPLHF.

The V and J genes are TRBV9 and TRBJ2-5; possibly TRBD1 for D (5 bases). The CDR3 loop spans 15 amino acids. Trimming took 2 bases from V and 2 from J, leaving 13 bases between them. The germline gives CDR1 SGDLS, CDR2 YYNGEE. The CDR3 sequence: CASSVDSSPQETQYF. The CDR3 DNA follows: TGTGCCAGCAGCGTTGACAGTTCCCCGCAAGAGACCCAGTACTTC.

In the case of this clone: The junction shows a germline mismatch at one end, possibly a read error. This sample also contains other DNA sequences that code for the same CDR3. This sequence joins TRBV5-1 and TRBJ1-6, with 9 bases identical to TRBD1. This CDR3 is 14 amino acids long. CDR1 SGHRS and CDR2 YFSETQ come from the germline V gene. The CDR3 here is CASGSDRGNSPLHF. In DNA, the CDR3 is TGCGCCAGCGGTTCGGACAGGGGTAATTCCCCCCTCCACTTT.

This chain uses TRBV9 with TRBJ2-3; 10 bases map to TRBD1. The trim removed 4 bases at V and 1 base at J, leaving 12 bases unmatched. The CDR3 consists of 18 residues. The germline CDR1 and CDR2 sequences are SGDLS and YYNGEE. The CDR3 region is CASSKGTGQGWGTDTQYF. The CDR3 bases are TGTGCCAGCAGCAAGGGAACGGGACAGGGGTGGGGCACAGATACGCAGTATTTT.

The V gene is TRBV11-3, the J gene TRBJ2-1; 8 bases line up with TRBD2. The CDR3 is made up of 15 amino acids. With 2 bases clipped from V and 10 bases from J, the junction kept 10 bases outside the gene matches. Germline CDR1 reads SGHNT; CDR2 reads YENEEA. CDR3 coding DNA: TGTGCCAGCAGCTTATATGGCGGGGGGATCTGGGAGCAGTTCTTC. This translates into CASSLYGGGIWEQFF. Supplemented by reference TRBV11-3 and TRBJ2-1, the full variable domain reads EAGVVQSPRYKIIEKKQPVAFWCNPISGHNTLYWYLQNLGQGPELLIRYENEEAVDDSQLPKDRFSAERLKGVDSTLKIQPAELGDSAVYLCASSLYGGGIWEQFFGPGTRLTVL.

V is TRBV29-1 and J is TRBJ1-4; a weak D match, TRBD1 (5 bases). CDR1 SQVTM and CDR2 ANQGSEA come from the germline V gene. Trimming stripped 2 bases from V and 5 bases from J, with 15 bases between. This CDR3 is 15 amino acids long. The CDR3 DNA sequence: TGCAGCGTTGAACCCCTACAGGCGCTAAATGAAAAACTGTTTTTT. It specifies CSVEPLQALNEKLFF. Based on the CDR3 plus reference TRBV29-1 and TRBJ1-4, the full variable domain is SAVISQKPSRDICQRGTSLTIQCQVDSQVTMMFWYRQQPGQSLTLIATANQGSEATYESGFVIDKFPISRPNLTFSTLTVSNMSPEDSSIYLCSVEPLQALNEKLFFGSGTQLSVL.

The J gene is TRBJ2-7, the V gene TRBV27; TRBD2 might be the D (5 bases). The CDR3 sequence is 13 residues long. V was shortened by 10 bases and J by 1 base, with 14 bases between the two germline ends. Germline assignment: CDR1 MNHEY and CDR2 SMNVEV (reference sequence). The CDR3 protein is CATGTRVSYEQYF. The CDR3 DNA is TGTGCCACCGGAACTAGGGTTTCCTACGAGCAGTACTTC.

The CDR3 loop reads CASSSDRVSEQYF. The CDR3 DNA is TGTGCCAGCAGCTCCGACAGGGTAAGCGAGCAGTACTTC. The chain has TRBV11-3 and TRBJ2-7; 7 nucleotides align to TRBD1. The germline CDR1 and CDR2 sequences are SGHNT and YENEEA. The CDR3 runs 13 residues. Unmatched junction bases numbered 6, after V lost 4 bases and J lost 6 bases. Drawing the rest from reference TRBV11-3 and TRBJ2-7, the complete variable domain is EAGVVQSPRYKIIEKKQPVAFWCNPISGHNTLYWYLQNLGQGPELLIRYENEEAVDDSQLPKDRFSAERLKGVDSTLKIQPAELGDSAVYLCASSSDRVSEQYFGPGTRLTVT.

With regard to this clone: At one end the junction does not follow the germline gene, possibly because of a read error. The chain carries TRBV5-6 and TRBJ1-2, with D possibly matching TRBD1 (6 bases). Per germline, CDR1 SGHDT and CDR2 YYEEEE. This CDR3 contains 14 residues. The CDR3 here is CASILKTGSYGYTF. CDR3 nucleotides: TGTGCCAGCATCTTGAAAACAGGGAGCTATGGCTACACCTTC.